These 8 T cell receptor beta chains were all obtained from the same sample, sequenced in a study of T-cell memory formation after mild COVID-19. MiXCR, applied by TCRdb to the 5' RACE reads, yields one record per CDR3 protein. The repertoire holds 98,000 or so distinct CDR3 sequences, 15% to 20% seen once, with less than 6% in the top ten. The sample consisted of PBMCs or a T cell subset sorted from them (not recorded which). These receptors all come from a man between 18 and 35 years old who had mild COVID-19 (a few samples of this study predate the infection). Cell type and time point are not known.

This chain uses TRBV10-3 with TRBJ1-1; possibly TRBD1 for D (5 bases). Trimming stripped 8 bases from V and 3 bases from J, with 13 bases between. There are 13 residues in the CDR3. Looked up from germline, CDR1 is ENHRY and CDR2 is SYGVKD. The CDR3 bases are TGTGCCATCGGGGGGATCAGGGACACTGAAGCTTTCTTT. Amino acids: CAIGGIRDTEAFF.

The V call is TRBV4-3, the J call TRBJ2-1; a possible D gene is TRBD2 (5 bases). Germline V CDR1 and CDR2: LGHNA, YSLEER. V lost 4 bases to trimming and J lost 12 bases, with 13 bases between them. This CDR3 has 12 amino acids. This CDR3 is CASSPSGERQFF. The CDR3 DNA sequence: TGCGCCAGCAGCCCCTCTGGGGAGAGGCAGTTCTTC.

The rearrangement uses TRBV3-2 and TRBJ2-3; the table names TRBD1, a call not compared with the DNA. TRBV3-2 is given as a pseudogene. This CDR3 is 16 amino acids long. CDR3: CASSLARDRGQDTQYF. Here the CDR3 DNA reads TGTGCCAGCAGCCTCGCGAGGGACAGGGGACAAGATACGCAGTATTTT.

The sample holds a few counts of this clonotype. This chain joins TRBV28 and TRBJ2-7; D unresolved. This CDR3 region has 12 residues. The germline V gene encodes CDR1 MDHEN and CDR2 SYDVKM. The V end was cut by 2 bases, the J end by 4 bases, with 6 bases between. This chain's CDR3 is CASSLNGYEQYV. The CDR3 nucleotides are TGTGCCAGCAGTTTAAATGGGTACGAGCAGTACGTC.

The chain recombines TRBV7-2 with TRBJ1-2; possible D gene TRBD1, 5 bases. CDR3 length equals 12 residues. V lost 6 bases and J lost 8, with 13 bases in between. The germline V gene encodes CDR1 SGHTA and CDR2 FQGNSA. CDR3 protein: CASRGGNSGYTF. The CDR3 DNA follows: TGTGCCAGCAGGGGGGGGAACTCCGGCTACACCTTC.

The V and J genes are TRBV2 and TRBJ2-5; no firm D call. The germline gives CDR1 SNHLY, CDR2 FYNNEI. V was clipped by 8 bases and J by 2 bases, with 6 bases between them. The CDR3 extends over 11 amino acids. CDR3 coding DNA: TGTGCCAGCGGTGCTCAAGAGACCCAGTACTTC. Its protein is CASGAQETQYF. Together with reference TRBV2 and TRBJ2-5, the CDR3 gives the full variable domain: EPEVTQTPSHQVTQMGQEVILRCVPISNHLYFYWYRQILGQKVEFLVSFYNNEISEKSEIFDDQFSVERPDGSNFTLKIRSTKLEDSAMYFCASGAQETQYFGPGTRLLVL.

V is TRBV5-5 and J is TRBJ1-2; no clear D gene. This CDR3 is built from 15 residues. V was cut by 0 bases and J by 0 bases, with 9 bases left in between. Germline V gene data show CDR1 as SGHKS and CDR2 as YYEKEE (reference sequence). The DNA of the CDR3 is TGTGCCAGCAGCTTGGGAGGGTCCCCTAACTATGGCTACACCTTC. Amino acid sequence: CASSLGGSPNYGYTF.

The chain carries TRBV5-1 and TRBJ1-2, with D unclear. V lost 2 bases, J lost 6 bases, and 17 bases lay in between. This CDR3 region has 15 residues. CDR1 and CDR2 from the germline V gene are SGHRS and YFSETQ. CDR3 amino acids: CASSFARAYQDGYTF. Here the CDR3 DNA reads TGCGCCAGCAGCTTTGCCCGAGCTTACCAAGATGGCTACACCTTC.